This T cell receptor (beta chain) was sequenced during a study of long-term antiretroviral therapy in people with HIV. Study findings and constraints: Repertoire dominance by clones expanded before ART was seen at all time points.

As to this clone: Its specificity is not known.

Treatment for all HIV-infected participants took place in the United States. With survey level as its setting, the immunoSEQ assay was v3.0. Some clones are missing from TCRdb's copy, which holds only in-frame ones; the method was immunoSEQ multiplex PCR. The table includes approximately 22,000 clones, 84% detected once. The trim removed 6 bases at V and 0 bases at J, leaving 4 bases unmatched. CDR1 and CDR2 (germline): SNHLY, FYNNEI. The CDR3 extends over 15 amino acids. This rearrangement joins TRBV2 to TRBJ2-2; TRBD1 matches at 7 bases. This receptor was taken from a woman in her fifties or sixties with HIV. Sequences were derived from unsorted PBMCs, sampled 1.9 years after starting antiretroviral therapy. DNA for the CDR3: TGTGCCAGCAGAGAGACAGGGTCGAACACCGGGGAGCTGTTTTTT. It specifies CASRETGSNTGELFF.